In its sample, the clone carrying this T cell receptor beta chain was seen a few times. The antigen remains undetermined. The source of the sample is a study of cytomegalovirus exposure and HLA in healthy donors. J lost 4 bases, V lost 5 bases, and 7 bases had no gene match. Looked up from germline, CDR1 is MGHRA and CDR2 is YSYEKL. CDR3 length equals 15 residues. PCR employed 60 Vbeta and 13 Jbeta primers. The assay was immunoSEQ multiplex PCR, and TCRdb's table has in-frame clones only and misses some. The sample shows around 200,000 clones, roughly 77% of them seen only once. Study-wide points: Sequencing probably produced one cluster of sequence variants that were highly shared.

Sample: PBMCs. The receptor's source is a woman in her 30s in good health and CMV-seropositive. The chain couples TRBV4-1 to TRBJ1-5; TRBD1 matches 8 bases. The CDR3 loop is CASSGHRGRNQPQHF. DNA for the CDR3: TGCGCCAGCAGCGGACACAGGGGGAGGAATCAGCCCCAGCATTTT.